This TCR beta chain was captured in a study of shared clonotypes between healthy human individuals. For the study at large: Donors had three CD4 naive, three CD4 memory, two CD8 naive and one CD8 memory plate apiece. Findings and limits, study-wide: In general, naive subsets displayed greater estimated richness than memory subsets did.

Details on this clone: Its specificity is not known. The same CDR3 is also encoded by other DNA sequences in this sample.

Donors had no recently reported acute infections or vaccinations and were HIV-negative. Each donor was a Caucasian adult residing in Nashville, Tennessee. TCRdb's table, derived via immunoSEQ multiplex PCR, lists solely in-frame clones and lacks some. The sample shows about 2.3 million clones, approximately 90% of them seen only once. Germline V gives CDR1 SGDLS, CDR2 YYNGEE. The length of the CDR3 is 14 residues. V lost 2 bases and J lost 2; bases outside the gene matches: 1. Sequenced sample: naive CD4+ T cells from PBMCs. Subset meaning: CD45RA+ positively selected. The V gene is TRBV9, the J gene TRBJ1-2; 9 positions agree with TRBD1. This clonotype was obtained from a man in his late teens or twenties in good health. Some clones in this sample may be carry-over from other donors' samples. The CDR3 bases are TGTGCCAGCAGCGTGGGGACAGGGAACTATGGCTACACCTTC. Translating gives CASSVGTGNYGYTF.